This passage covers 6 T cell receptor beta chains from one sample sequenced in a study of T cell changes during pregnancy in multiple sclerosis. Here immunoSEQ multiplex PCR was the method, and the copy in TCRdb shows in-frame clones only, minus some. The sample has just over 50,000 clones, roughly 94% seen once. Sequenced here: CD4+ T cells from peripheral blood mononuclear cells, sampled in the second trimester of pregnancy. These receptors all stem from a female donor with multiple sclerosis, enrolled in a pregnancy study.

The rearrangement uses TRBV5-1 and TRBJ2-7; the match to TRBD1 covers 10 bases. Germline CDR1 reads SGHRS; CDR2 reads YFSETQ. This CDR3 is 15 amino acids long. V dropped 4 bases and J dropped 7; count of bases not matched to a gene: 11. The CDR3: CASSVAGQGPQEQYF. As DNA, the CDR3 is TGCGCCAGCAGCGTGGCGGGACAGGGGCCCCAGGAGCAGTACTTC.

The CDR3 nucleotides are TGTGCCAGCAGCCAAGCCCCGAATCAGCCCCAGCATTTT. This codes for CASSQAPNQPQHF. The V and J genes are TRBV4-2 and TRBJ1-5; D gene ambiguous. The CDR3 is 13 residues long. The germline gives CDR1 LGHNA, CDR2 YNFKEQ. The germline V and J ends were trimmed by 1 base and 4 bases, with 5 bases remaining between them.

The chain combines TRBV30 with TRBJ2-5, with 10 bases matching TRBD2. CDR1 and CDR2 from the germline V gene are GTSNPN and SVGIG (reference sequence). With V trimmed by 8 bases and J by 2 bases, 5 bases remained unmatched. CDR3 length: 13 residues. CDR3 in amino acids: CARTLAGQETQYF. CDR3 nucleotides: TGTGCCCGGACACTAGCGGGGCAAGAGACCCAGTACTTC.

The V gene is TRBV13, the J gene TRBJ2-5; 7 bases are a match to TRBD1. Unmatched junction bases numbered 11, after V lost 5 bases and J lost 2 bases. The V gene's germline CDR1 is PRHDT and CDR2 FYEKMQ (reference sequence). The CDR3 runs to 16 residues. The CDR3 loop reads CASSPPGQRGQETQYF. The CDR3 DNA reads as TGTGCCAGCAGCCCTCCGGGACAGAGGGGGCAAGAGACCCAGTACTTC.

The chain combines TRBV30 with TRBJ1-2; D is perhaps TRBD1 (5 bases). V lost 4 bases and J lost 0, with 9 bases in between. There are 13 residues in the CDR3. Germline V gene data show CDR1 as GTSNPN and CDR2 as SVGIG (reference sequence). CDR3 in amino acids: CAWIRQPNYGYTF. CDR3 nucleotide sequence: TGTGCCTGGATAAGACAGCCTAACTATGGCTACACCTTC.

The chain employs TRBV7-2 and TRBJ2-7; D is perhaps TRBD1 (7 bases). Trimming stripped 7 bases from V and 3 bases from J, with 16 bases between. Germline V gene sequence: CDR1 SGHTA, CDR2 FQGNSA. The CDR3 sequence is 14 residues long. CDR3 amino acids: CASTTAGGNYEQYF. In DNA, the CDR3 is TGTGCCAGCACCACAGCAGGGGGGAACTACGAGCAGTACTTC.